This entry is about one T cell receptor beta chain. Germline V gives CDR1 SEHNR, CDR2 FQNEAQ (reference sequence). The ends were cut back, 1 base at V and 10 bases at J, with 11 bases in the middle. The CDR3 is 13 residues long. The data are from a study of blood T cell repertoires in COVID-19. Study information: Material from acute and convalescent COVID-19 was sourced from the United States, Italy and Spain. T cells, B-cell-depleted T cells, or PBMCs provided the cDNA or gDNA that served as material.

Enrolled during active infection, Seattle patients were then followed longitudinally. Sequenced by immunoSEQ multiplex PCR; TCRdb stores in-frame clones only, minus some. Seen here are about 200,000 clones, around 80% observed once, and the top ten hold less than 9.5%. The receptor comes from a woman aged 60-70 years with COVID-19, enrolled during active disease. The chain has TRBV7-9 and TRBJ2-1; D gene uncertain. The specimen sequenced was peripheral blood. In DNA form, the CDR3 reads TGTGCCAGCAGCTTAGACTTGGTGCGAGAGCAGTTCTTC. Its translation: CASSLDLVREQFF. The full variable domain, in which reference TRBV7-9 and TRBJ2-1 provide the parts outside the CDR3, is DTGVSQNPRHKITKRGQNVTFRCDPISEHNRLYWYRQTLGQGPEFLTYFQNEAQLEKSRLLSDRFSAERPKGSFSTLEIQRTEQGDSAMYLCASSLDLVREQFFGPGTRLTVL.